Following are 16 T cell receptor beta chains from one sample sequenced in a study of human thymus T cells. Repertoires were generated with immunoSEQ multiplex PCR, while TCRdb's copy carries only in-frame clones and drops some. The sample yields more than 45,000 clones, approximately 95% seen once. Sample: blood. Receptors originate from a boy under two years old with a congenital heart defect but otherwise immunologically healthy.

This chain connects TRBV19 to TRBJ2-5; D possibly corresponds to TRBD1 (6 bases). The CDR3 loop spans 13 amino acids. V gave up 4 bases and J gave up 5 bases, with 11 bases separating them. Germline V gene data show CDR1 as LNHDA and CDR2 as SQIVND (reference sequence). The CDR3 DNA reads TGTGCCAGTAGTAACTGGGGGCGGGAGACCCAGTACTTC. It yields the protein CASSNWGRETQYF.

V gene TRBV4-1 combines with J gene TRBJ2-6; D is uncertain. CDR3 length: 16 residues. Germline V gives CDR1 MGHRA, CDR2 YSYEKL. With 3 bases removed from V and 0 bases from J, the gap between germline ends came to 9 bases. The CDR3 DNA is TGCGCCAGCAGCCACACCACAGTCTCTGGGGCCAACGTCCTGACTTTC. As protein: CASSHTTVSGANVLTF.

V and J are TRBV5-6 and TRBJ1-6, with a tentative D call TRBD1 (5 bases). Germline CDR1 SGHDT, CDR2 YYEEEE. This CDR3 has 14 residues. CDR3 coding DNA: TGTGCGATTGTCCCCAAAGTGGGGGATTCACCCCTCCACTTT. The encoded protein is CAIVPKVGDSPLHF.

The V and J genes are TRBV19 and TRBJ1-1; D is unclear. The CDR3 covers 10 residues. CDR1 and CDR2 (germline): LNHDA, SQIVND (reference sequence). Trimming pared 7 bases from V and 7 bases from J, leaving 7 bases between. CDR3 coding DNA: TGTGCCAGTACTGGAGGTGAAGCTTTCTTT. This translates into CASTGGEAFF.

V gene TRBV23-1 combines with J gene TRBJ2-5, with D maybe TRBD1 (5 bases). TRBV23-1 is marked as an open reading frame, function uncertain. The CDR3 is 14 residues long. The ends were cut back, 2 bases at V and 3 bases at J, with 10 bases in the middle. The CDR3 reads CASSQVSDKETQYF. The CDR3 DNA sequence: TGCGCCAGCAGTCAAGTATCGGACAAAGAGACCCAGTACTTC.

The chain employs TRBV7-9 and TRBJ1-1; D not certain. The CDR3 is 13 residues long. Germline CDR1 is SEHNR and CDR2 is FQNEAQ (reference sequence). V lost 5 bases, J lost 4 bases, and 11 bases lay in between. CDR3 nucleotides: TGTGCCAGCAGCCTTTCTGGGGTCACTGAAGCTTTCTTT. It codes for CASSLSGVTEAFF.

The CDR3 nucleotides are TGTGCCAGCTCACCACAATCGAACTATGGCTACACCTTC. As protein: CASSPQSNYGYTF. The chain combines TRBV18 with TRBJ1-2; D gene unclear. The V gene lost 1 base and the J gene lost 2 bases, with 5 bases spanning the gap. The CDR3 consists of 13 residues. Germline V lookup: CDR1 KGHSH, CDR2 LQKENI.

The chain carries TRBV29-1 and TRBJ2-1; D gene unclear. From germline, CDR1 is SQVTM and CDR2 ANQGSEA. CDR3 length: 12 amino acids. Trimming took off 6 bases at V and 7 bases at J, with 13 bases between the two ends. The CDR3 region has the DNA TGCAGCGTCACTGGTATTCTAAATGAGCAGTTCTTC. This codes for CSVTGILNEQFF.

The V call is TRBV5-1, the J call TRBJ1-2, with D unclear. In germline, CDR1 is SGHRS, CDR2 YFSETQ. This CDR3 is 13 amino acids long. V was shortened by 1 base and J by 7 bases, with 11 bases between the two germline ends. CDR3 in DNA: TGCGCCAGCAGCTTGTCCGAAGGAGGTGGCTACACCTTC. Translation gives CASSLSEGGGYTF.

The chain joins TRBV27 to TRBJ2-1; D remains ambiguous. The CDR3 consists of 14 residues. The V gene's germline CDR1 is MNHEY and CDR2 SMNVEV (reference sequence). Trimming shortened V by 3 bases and J by 3 bases, and 9 bases separated the two germline ends. CDR3 sequence: CASSLGAVYNEQFF. The CDR3 DNA sequence: TGTGCCAGCAGTTTGGGCGCGGTCTACAATGAGCAGTTCTTC.

V is TRBV2 and J is TRBJ1-1; no clear D gene. The CDR3 has 12 residues. Germline V lookup: CDR1 SNHLY, CDR2 FYNNEI. V was clipped by 5 bases and J by 2 bases, with 6 bases between them. CDR3 amino acids: CASSRSNTEAFF. The CDR3 DNA sequence: TGTGCCAGCAGTAGGTCCAACACTGAAGCTTTCTTT.

The CDR3 DNA reads as TGTGCCATCAGTGAAGGCGGGACAGATACGCAGTATTTT. Amino acid sequence: CAISEGGTDTQYF. The chain is built from TRBV10-3 and TRBJ2-3; weak D call: TRBD2 (5 bases). V was clipped by 3 bases and J by 3 bases, with 7 bases between them. CDR1 and CDR2 (germline): ENHRY, SYGVKD. The CDR3 loop spans 13 amino acids.

The gene calls are TRBV5-1 and TRBJ1-4; TRBD1 might be the D (6 bases). This CDR3 is built from 14 residues. The V end was cut by 3 bases, the J end by 7 bases, with 13 bases between. Germline loops: CDR1 SGHRS, CDR2 YFSETQ. CDR3 protein: CASSWAGAGEKLFF. Here the CDR3 DNA reads TGCGCCAGCAGCTGGGCAGGGGCCGGTGAAAAACTGTTTTTT.

V usage is TRBV4-3 and J usage is TRBJ1-1; D not certain. Deletions cut 1 base from V and 1 base from J, with 7 bases between. CDR3 size: 14 residues. The germline V gene has CDR1 LGHNA and CDR2 YSLEER. The CDR3 DNA reads as TGCGCCAGCAGCCAAGGTCCAGGGAACACTGAAGCTTTCTTT. It specifies CASSQGPGNTEAFF.

This clone was observed once. The V gene is TRBV6-6, the J gene TRBJ1-4; the D gene is possibly TRBD1 (5 bases). Germline V lookup: CDR1 MNHNY, CDR2 SVGAGI (reference sequence). Deletions cut 7 bases from V and 4 bases from J, with 13 bases between. The CDR3 contains 14 residues. CDR3 sequence reads: CASTRDPVNEKLFF. The CDR3 DNA follows: TGTGCCAGCACCAGGGATCCTGTTAATGAAAAACTGTTTTTT.

This rearrangement joins TRBV11-1 to TRBJ2-7; 12 nucleotides match TRBD2. V shed 10 bases and J 6 bases; nucleotides not matched to a gene: 7. The germline V gene has CDR1 SGHAT and CDR2 FQDESV (reference sequence). This CDR3 comprises 13 residues. CDR3 region: CATQSLAGGEQYF. The CDR3 bases are TGTGCCACCCAGTCACTAGCGGGAGGCGAGCAGTACTTC. Together with reference TRBV11-1 and TRBJ2-7, the CDR3 gives the full variable domain: EAEVAQSPRYKITEKSQAVAFWCDPISGHATLYWYRQILGQGPELLVQFQDESVVDDSQLPKDRFSAERLKGVDSTLKIQPAELGDSAMYLCATQSLAGGEQYFGPGTRLTVT.